This T cell receptor (beta chain) was identified in a study of blood T cell repertoires in COVID-19. The protocol was immunoSEQ multiplex PCR, while the TCRdb copy is restricted to in-frame clones and leaves out a portion. The sample lists around 310,000 clones, around 91% seen once, with more than 0.85% in the top ten. The V gene's germline CDR1 is GTSNPN and CDR2 SVGIG (reference sequence). V lost 0 bases and J lost 2, with 14 bases in between. The CDR3 has 16 residues. Sequenced: peripheral blood. This sequence joins TRBV30 and TRBJ1-5; D call uncertain. The clonotype comes from a woman aged 40-49 years with COVID-19, enrolled during active disease. The CDR3 DNA reads TGTGCCTGGAGTGTTAGCGGGATTGTGGGCAATCAGCCCCAGCATTTT. Protein sequence: CAWSVSGIVGNQPQHF.